What follows are 4 T cell receptor beta chains derived from one specimen sequenced in a study of blood T cells in healthy people across ages. A second PCR of roughly 6 to 12 cycles used a sample-barcoded 5' primer and a J-beta primer mix. Using its own MiXCR run on the 5' RACE reads, TCRdb lists one record per CDR3 protein. The repertoire consists of fewer than 2,000,000 distinct CDR3 sequences, with 39% occurring once and the leading ten covering more than 20%. The specimen sequenced was blood. These receptors originate from a human donor in good health.

This chain connects TRBV5-1 to TRBJ1-1, with no clear D. The germline V and J ends were trimmed by 0 bases and 5 bases, with 14 bases remaining between them. The CDR3 extends over 15 amino acids. Per germline, CDR1 SGHRS and CDR2 YFSETQ. CDR3 coding DNA: TGCGCCAGCAGCTTGGATGTAGGGATGGGAACTGAAGCTTTCTTT. Amino acids: CASSLDVGMGTEAFF.

CDR3 in amino acids: CASSPAGTRSGQFF. DNA for the CDR3: TGTGCCAGCAGCCCCGCCGGGACCCGTAGCGGGCAGTTCTTC. The chain uses TRBV14 and TRBJ2-1; TRBD2 is a possible D gene (6 bases). The CDR3 runs to 14 residues. Germline-derived CDR1 and CDR2 are SGHDN and FVKESK. The ends were cut back, 4 bases at V and 12 bases at J, with 19 bases in the middle.

Concerning this clonotype itself: The junction does not match germline at one end; this may be a read error. CDR3 nucleotide sequence: TGTGCCAGCAGTTACGCCGCCTACAAGCAGTACTTC. It codes for CASSYAAYKQYF. The chain joins TRBV12-3 or TRBV12-4 to TRBJ2-7; D is unresolved. The CDR3 has 12 residues.

The chain joins TRBV11-1 to TRBJ1-6, with a tentative D call TRBD1 (5 bases). The CDR3 contains 14 residues. CDR1 SGHAT and CDR2 FQDESV come from the germline V gene (reference sequence). V lost 6 bases and J 8 bases, leaving 14 bases between the germline ends. Here the CDR3 reads CASRRASGDSPLHF. The DNA for the CDR3 is TGTGCCAGCAGACGGGCCTCGGGGGATTCACCCCTCCACTTT.